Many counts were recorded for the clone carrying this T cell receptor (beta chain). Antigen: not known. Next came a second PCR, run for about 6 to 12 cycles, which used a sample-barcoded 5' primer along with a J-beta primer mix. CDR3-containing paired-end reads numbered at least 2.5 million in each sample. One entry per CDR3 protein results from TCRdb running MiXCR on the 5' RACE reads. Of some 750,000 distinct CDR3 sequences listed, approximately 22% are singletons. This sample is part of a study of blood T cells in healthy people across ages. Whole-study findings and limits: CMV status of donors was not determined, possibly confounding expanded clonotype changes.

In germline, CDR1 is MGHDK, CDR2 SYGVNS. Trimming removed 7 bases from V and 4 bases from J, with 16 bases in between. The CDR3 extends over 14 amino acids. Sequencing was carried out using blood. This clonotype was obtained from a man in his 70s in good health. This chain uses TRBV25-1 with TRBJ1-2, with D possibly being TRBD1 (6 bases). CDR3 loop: CASTSGGQPYGYTF. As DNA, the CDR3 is TGTGCCAGCACCTCCGGAGGACAGCCCTATGGCTACACCTTC.